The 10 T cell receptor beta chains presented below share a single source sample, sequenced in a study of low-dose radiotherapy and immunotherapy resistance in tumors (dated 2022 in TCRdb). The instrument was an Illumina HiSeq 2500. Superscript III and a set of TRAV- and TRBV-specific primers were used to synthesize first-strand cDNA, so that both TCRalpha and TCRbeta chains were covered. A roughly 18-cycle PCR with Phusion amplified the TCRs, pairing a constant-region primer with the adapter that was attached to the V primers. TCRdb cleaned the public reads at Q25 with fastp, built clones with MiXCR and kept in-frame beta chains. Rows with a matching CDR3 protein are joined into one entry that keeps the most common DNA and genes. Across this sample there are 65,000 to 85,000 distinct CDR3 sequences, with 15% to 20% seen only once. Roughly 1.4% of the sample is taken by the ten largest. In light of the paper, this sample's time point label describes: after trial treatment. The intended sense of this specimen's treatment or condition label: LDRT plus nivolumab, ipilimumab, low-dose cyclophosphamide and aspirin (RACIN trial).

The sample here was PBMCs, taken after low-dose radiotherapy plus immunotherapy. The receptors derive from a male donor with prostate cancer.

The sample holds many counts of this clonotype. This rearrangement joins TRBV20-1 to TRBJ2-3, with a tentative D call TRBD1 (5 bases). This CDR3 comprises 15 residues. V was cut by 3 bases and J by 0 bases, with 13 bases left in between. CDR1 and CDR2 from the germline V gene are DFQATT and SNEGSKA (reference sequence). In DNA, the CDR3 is TGCAGTGCTAGCTGGGGTGGGGCTAGCACAGATACGCAGTATTTT. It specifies CSASWGGASTDTQYF.

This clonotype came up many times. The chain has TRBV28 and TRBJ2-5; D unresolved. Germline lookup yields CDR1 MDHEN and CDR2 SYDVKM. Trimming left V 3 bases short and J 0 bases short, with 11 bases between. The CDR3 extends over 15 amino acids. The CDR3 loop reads CASSLTRPYQETQYF. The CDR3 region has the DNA TGTGCCAGCAGTTTGACGCGGCCGTACCAAGAGACCCAGTACTTC.

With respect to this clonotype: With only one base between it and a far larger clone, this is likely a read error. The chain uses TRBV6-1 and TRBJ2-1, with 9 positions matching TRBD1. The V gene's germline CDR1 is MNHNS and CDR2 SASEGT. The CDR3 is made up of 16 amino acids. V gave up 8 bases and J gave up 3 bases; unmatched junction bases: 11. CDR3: CASGPSETGGYNEQFF. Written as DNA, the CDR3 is TGTGCCAGCGGGCCTTCCGAGACAGGGGGCTACAATGAGCAGTTCTTC.

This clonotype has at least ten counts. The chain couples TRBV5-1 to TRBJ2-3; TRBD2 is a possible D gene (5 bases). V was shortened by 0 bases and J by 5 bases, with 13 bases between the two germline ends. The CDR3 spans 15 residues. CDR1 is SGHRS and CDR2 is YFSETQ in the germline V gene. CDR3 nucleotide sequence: TGCGCCAGCAGCTTGGTTGCACTAGATCGAGATACGCAGTATTTT. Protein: CASSLVALDRDTQYF.

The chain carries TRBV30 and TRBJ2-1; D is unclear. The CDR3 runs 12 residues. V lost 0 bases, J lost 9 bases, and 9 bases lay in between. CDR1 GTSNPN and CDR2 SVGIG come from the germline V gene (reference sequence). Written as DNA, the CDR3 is TGTGCCTGGAGTGTACTGGGTGGTGAGCAGTTCTTC. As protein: CAWSVLGGEQFF.

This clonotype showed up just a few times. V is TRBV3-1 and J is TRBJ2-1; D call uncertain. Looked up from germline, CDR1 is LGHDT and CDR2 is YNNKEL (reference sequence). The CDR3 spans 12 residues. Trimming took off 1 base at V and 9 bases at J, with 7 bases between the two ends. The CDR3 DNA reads TGTGCCAGCAGCCAAGTCGCATCTGAGCAGTTCTTC. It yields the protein CASSQVASEQFF.

CDR3 sequence: CSVEENPNQPQHF. Here the CDR3 DNA reads TGCAGCGTTGAAGAGAATCCAAACCAGCCCCAGCATTTT. The genes are TRBV29-1 and TRBJ1-5; D unresolved. CDR1 and CDR2 from the germline V gene are SQVTM and ANQGSEA. The CDR3 has 13 amino acids. V gave up 0 bases and J gave up 7 bases, with 10 bases separating them. Full variable domain (rest looked up from reference TRBV29-1 and TRBJ1-5): SAVISQKPSRDICQRGTSLTIQCQVDSQVTMMFWYRQQPGQSLTLIATANQGSEATYESGFVIDKFPISRPNLTFSTLTVSNMSPEDSSIYLCSVEENPNQPQHFGDGTRLSIL.

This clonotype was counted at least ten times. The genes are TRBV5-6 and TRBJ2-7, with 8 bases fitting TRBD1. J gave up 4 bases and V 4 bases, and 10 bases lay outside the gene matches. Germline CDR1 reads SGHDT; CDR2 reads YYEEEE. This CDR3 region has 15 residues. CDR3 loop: CASSHPRTGQYEQYF. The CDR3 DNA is TGTGCCAGCAGCCATCCCAGGACAGGGCAGTACGAGCAGTACTTC.

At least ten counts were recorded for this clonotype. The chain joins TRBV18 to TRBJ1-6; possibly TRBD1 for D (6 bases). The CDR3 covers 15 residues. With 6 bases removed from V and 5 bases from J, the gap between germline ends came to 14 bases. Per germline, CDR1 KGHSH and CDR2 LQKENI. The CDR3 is CASSRGRGDNSPLHF. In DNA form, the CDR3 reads TGTGCCAGCTCGAGAGGCAGGGGTGATAATTCACCCCTCCACTTT.

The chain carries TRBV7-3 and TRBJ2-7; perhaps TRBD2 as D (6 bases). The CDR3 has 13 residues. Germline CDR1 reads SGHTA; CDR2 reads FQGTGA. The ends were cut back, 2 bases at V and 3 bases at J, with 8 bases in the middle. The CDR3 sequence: CASSLYSGYEQYF. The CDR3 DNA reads TGTGCCAGCAGCTTATATAGCGGCTACGAGCAGTACTTC.